This record covers a single T cell receptor beta chain. Enrolment of Seattle patients took place during active infection, and they were followed longitudinally. This specimen comes from a study of blood T cell repertoires in COVID-19. As for the study in general: The study drew acute and convalescent COVID-19 samples from the United States, Italy and Spain.

The CDR3 is 14 amino acids. The V end was cut by 1 base, the J end by 5 bases, with 9 bases between. Germline values: CDR1 SGHTS, CDR2 YDEGEE. Sequencing was performed with immunoSEQ multiplex PCR; in TCRdb, only in-frame clones are kept and a portion is missing. The sample includes some 390,000 clones, around nine tenths of them seen just once. The chain links TRBV5-8 to TRBJ1-4; D gene uncertain. The sample consisted of peripheral blood. The sequence derives from a middle-aged woman with COVID-19, enrolled during active disease. CDR3 protein: CASSLNSWNEKLFF. The CDR3 nucleotides are TGTGCCAGCAGCTTGAACAGTTGGAATGAAAAACTGTTTTTT.